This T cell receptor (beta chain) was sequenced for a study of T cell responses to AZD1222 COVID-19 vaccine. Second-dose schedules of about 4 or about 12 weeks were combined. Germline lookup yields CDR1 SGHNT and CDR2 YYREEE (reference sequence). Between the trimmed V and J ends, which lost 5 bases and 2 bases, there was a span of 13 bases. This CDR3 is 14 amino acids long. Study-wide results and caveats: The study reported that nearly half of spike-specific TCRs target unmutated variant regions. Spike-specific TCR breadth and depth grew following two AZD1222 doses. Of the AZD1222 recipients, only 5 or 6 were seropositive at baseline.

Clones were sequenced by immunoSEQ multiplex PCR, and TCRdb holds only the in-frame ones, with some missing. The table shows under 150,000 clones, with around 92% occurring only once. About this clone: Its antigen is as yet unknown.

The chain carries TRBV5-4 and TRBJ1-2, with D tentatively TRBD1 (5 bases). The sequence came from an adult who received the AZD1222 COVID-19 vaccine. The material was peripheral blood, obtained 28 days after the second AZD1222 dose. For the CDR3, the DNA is TGTGCCAGCAGATCGGGGGGGACGAACTATGGCTACACCTTC. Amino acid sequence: CASRSGGTNYGYTF.